This TCR beta chain was profiled in a study of CD8 T cells in ankylosing spondylitis. TCRdb ran MiXCR on the 5' RACE reads and lists one entry per CDR3 protein. The sample has 200,000 to 300,000 distinct CDR3 sequences; 8.2% are singletons. This CDR3 is built from 13 residues. Germline V lookup: CDR1 SGHKS, CDR2 YYEKEE (reference sequence). V dropped 2 bases and J dropped 3 bases, with 8 bases sitting between them. The chain is built from TRBV5-5 and TRBJ1-2; unclear D gene. The TCR was taken from a female donor with ankylosing spondylitis or in good health (not recorded which). Material: blood, either unsorted or a sorted T cell fraction (not recorded which). This CDR3 reads CASSFWSDYGYTF. Here the CDR3 DNA reads TGTGCCAGCAGCTTTTGGTCGGACTATGGCTACACCTTC.